Described below is a single T cell receptor (beta chain) sequence and its context. Only a few counts were recorded for this clonotype. Its antigen is currently not known. No much larger clone exists at a distance of one base, and base qualities are not known. The sample belongs to a study of vaccination and CD4 T cells after COVID-19 (dated 2022 in TCRdb). Study-wide context: Convalescent patients had a positive SARS-CoV-2 result on nasal swab PCR, and of these patients, several had mild disease and one had severe disease. For stimulating the cultures, overlapping spike peptide pools were used, derived from SARS-CoV-2 as well as from the common cold coronaviruses HCoV-NL63, HCoV-OC43 and HCoV-229E. As controls, cultures received a CEFX viral epitope pool (the positive control), an HIV-1 Nef peptide pool (the negative control), or no peptide at all. In the convalescent cohort there were six males and four females, among whom were two Hispanic individuals, seven Caucasians, two Asians and one multiracial person. Each participant got two doses of either the Pfizer-BioNTech BNT162b2 vaccine (n=8) or the Moderna mRNA-1273 vaccine (n=2). In roughly nine COVID-19 convalescent patients and a few infection-naive healthy vaccine recipients, the spike-specific CD4+ TCR repertoire before mRNA vaccination was compared with the repertoire after mRNA vaccination. Post-COVID blood samples from convalescent patients were collected a median of around 100 days after diagnosis, with a range of roughly 35 to 180 days. Post-vaccine blood samples were taken a median of roughly 72 days after the second vaccine dose, with a range of roughly 13 to 250 days.

V was cut back by 5 bases and J by 6 bases, leaving a gap of 16 bases between them. From the cysteine through the phenylalanine, the CDR3 covers 14 amino acids. The CDR3 DNA has 42 bases and is translated from base 1. The germline V gene sets CDR1 to KGHSH and CDR2 to LQKENI. What the authors observed across the whole study: Nearly all vaccine-specific clones in convalescent patients (304 of 307) were mono-reactive for SARS-CoV-2 spike rather than cross-reactive with common cold coronaviruses. Although the median number of SARS-CoV-2-reactive clonotypes went up from fewer than 25 after infection to some 40 after vaccination, the increase was not significant. The study included relatively few convalescent patients and did not analyze early timepoints after natural infection. In convalescent patients, a median around 85% of post-vaccine SARS-CoV-2-reactive clones were detected only after vaccination, and vaccine-specific priming was suggested by this finding.

Libraries were built with PCR. TCR sequencing of DNA from cultured CD4+ T cells used the Oncomine TCR Beta short-read assay at the Johns Hopkins FTIC core. The QIAamp micro DNA kit was used to extract genomic DNA from the cultured CD4+ T cells. The Oncomine TCR Beta libraries from cultured CD4+ T cells were pooled using unique dual indexes and then sequenced on an Illumina iSeq 100. In the paper's pipeline: Non-productive sequences were removed, and CDR3s not starting with C, not ending with F or W, or shorter than 7 amino acids were discarded. Antigen-specific clonotypes were identified with the MANAFEST web application by comparing peptide-stimulated wells with reference and other culture wells. To be called positive, a clone needed an FDR below 0.05, an odds ratio above 5, and a productive frequency above 0.1% in at least two of three replicate wells. A clonotype was classed as cross-reactive if the clonotype showed significant expansion both in SARS-CoV-2 spike wells and in at least one common cold coronavirus spike condition. Using R version 3.6.1, CDR3 homology was evaluated through Levenshtein distances (stringdist) along with unrooted phylogenetic trees (ape). TCRdb applied fastp at Q25 and MiXCR to the public reads, then kept only in-frame beta chains. Each CDR3 protein gets just one entry, which takes the most common genes and DNA from the rows behind it. It is TCRdb's table, rather than the study itself, that gives the V and J calls and clone size. For this sample the table gives 16,000 or so distinct CDR3 sequences, of which around 50% were detected only once. 7% to 8.5% of the sample is in the top ten clones.

The treatment or condition label for this specimen denotes: roughly 10-day PBMC culture with coronavirus spike peptide pools or control peptides (ViraFEST assay). The ViraFEST assay, used in the study, expanded antigen-specific T cells with peptide pools and then identified the expanded clonotypes through TCR sequencing. The convalescent patients' positive SARS-CoV-2 PCR tests were from March to December 2020, which was before the Alpha, Beta and Delta variants emerged in the United States. Each well held 2.2 million or so PBMCs cultured with roughly 10 ug/ml peptide pools in IMDM containing around 5% human AB serum and roughly 10 IU/ml IL-2. Half of the culture medium was replaced with fresh IL-2-containing medium on days 3 and 7. Once the cells had been in culture for around nine days, the EasySep CD4+ T cell isolation kit was used to isolate CD4+ T cells by negative selection. Ficoll-Paque Plus gradient centrifugation was used to isolate PBMCs from whole blood, and the isolated PBMCs were then either used fresh or cryopreserved at -140C. In general, triplicate wells were set up for every culture condition.

The source was CD4+ T cells from blood, cultured in vitro, collected before SARS-CoV-2 vaccination. The receptor chain draws on TRBV18 and TRBJ1-1; the D gene remains uncertain. The receptor was derived from a human donor who had recovered from COVID-19. This receptor has the CDR3 CASSTFTATAEAFF. DNA sequence: TGTGCCAGCTCAACCTTTACAGCTACAGCTGAAGCTTTCTTT.